A few counts support the clone carrying this T cell receptor (beta chain). Method: immunoSEQ multiplex PCR; TCRdb's copy keeps in-frame clones and lacks some. The data hold 73,000 or so clones, with more than 85% observed a single time. The record originates from a study of OX40 agonist ivuxolimab in advanced cancers. Germline CDR1 reads SNHLY; CDR2 reads FYNNEI. V was trimmed by 6 bases and J by 6 bases, leaving 15 bases between them. The CDR3 is made up of 14 amino acids. The chain joins TRBV2 to TRBJ1-5, with a weak D call TRBD1 (6 bases). This receptor was obtained from an adult with an advanced solid tumor such as melanoma, head and neck, liver or kidney cancer. Specimen: CD4+ or CD8+ T cells sorted from blood, collected in a trial of the OX40 agonist ivuxolimab. The CDR3: CASSEQGFRQPQHF. DNA of the CDR3: TGTGCCAGCAGCGAACAGGGTTTCCGTCAGCCCCAGCATTTT.